Shown below are 2 T cell receptor beta chains from a single sample sequenced in a study of breast tumors, draining lymph nodes, adjacent tissues. The lymph nodes were axillary draining lymph nodes from breast cancer patients. TCRdb used MiXCR to reprocess the multiplex PCR reads, holding one entry per CDR3 protein. The repertoire consists of approximately 130,000 distinct CDR3 sequences, with about 20% occurring once and the leading ten covering roughly 2%. The sequencing sample was made of axillary lymph node tissue. All receptors derive from a female donor with breast cancer. Some clones in this sample may be carry-over from other donors' samples.

This clonotype has at least ten counts. This sequence joins TRBV5-1 and TRBJ1-3; 8 bases are a match to TRBD1. There are 16 residues in the CDR3. V was pared by 0 bases and J by 2 bases, with 4 bases of the junction left unmatched. Germline CDR1 SGHRS, CDR2 YFSETQ. CDR3: CASSLGGTGAGNTIYF. CDR3 bases: TGCGCCAGCAGCTTGGGAGGGACAGGCGCTGGAAACACCATATATTTT.

The chain carries TRBV30 and TRBJ2-1, with D hard to call. The CDR3 extends over 12 amino acids. From germline, CDR1 is GTSNPN and CDR2 SVGIG (reference sequence). The V gene lost 2 bases and the J gene lost 6 bases, with 8 bases spanning the gap. The CDR3 bases are TGTGCCTGGAGTCGCCGAGGCAATGAGCAGTTCTTC. Translation gives CAWSRRGNEQFF.